Presented here are 6 T cell receptor beta chains from one specimen sequenced in a study of blood T cell repertoires in COVID-19. The assay was immunoSEQ multiplex PCR, and TCRdb's table has in-frame clones only and misses some. The table has 100,000 to 110,000 clones, 70% to 90% seen once. Sequenced: peripheral blood. The receptors stem from a human donor in a cohort sampled during active COVID-19.

Written as DNA, the CDR3 is TGCGCCAGCAGCTCGGGACAGCCGAGGAACACTGAAGCTTTCTTT. It yields the protein CASSSGQPRNTEAFF. The genes are TRBV5-1 and TRBJ1-1; 7 bases fit TRBD1. This CDR3 comprises 15 residues. Losses at the gene ends were 3 bases for V and 1 base for J; bases not matched to a gene: 6. CDR1 is SGHRS, CDR2 YFSETQ, per germline.

The V gene is TRBV5-1, the J gene TRBJ1-1, with 8 bases identical to TRBD1. V gave up 4 bases and J gave up 1 base; unmatched junction bases: 9. CDR3 length equals 16 residues. Germline V gene sequence: CDR1 SGHRS, CDR2 YFSETQ. The CDR3 region is CASSRTGLGPNTEAFF. DNA of the CDR3: TGCGCCAGCAGCAGGACAGGGCTGGGCCCGAACACTGAAGCTTTCTTT.

J is TRBJ1-2 and V is TRBV5-1, with D tentatively TRBD1 (5 bases). Germline lookup yields CDR1 SGHRS and CDR2 YFSETQ. CDR3 length: 12 residues. Deletions cut 4 bases from V and 6 bases from J, with 10 bases between. In DNA, the CDR3 is TGCGCCAGCAGCCCGGGACTGGATGGCTACACCTTC. Translation: CASSPGLDGYTF.

In this sample, this clone turned up a few times. This chain joins TRBV6-5 and TRBJ1-6; D remains ambiguous. The V end lost 4 bases, the J end lost 7 bases, and 11 bases lay between the germline ends. From germline, CDR1 is MNHEY and CDR2 SVGAGI. The length of the CDR3 is 14 residues. The CDR3 coding sequence is TGTGCCAGCAGTTCAGTTCGAACCAATTCACCCCTCCACTTT. It codes for CASSSVRTNSPLHF.

The chain has TRBV3-1 (or the pseudogene TRBV3-2) and TRBJ1-2, with unresolved D. There are 14 residues in the CDR3. Trimming pared 3 bases from V and 7 bases from J, leaving 15 bases between. Germline CDR1 LGHDT, CDR2 YNNKEL (reference sequence). The CDR3: CASSQSPQRSGYTF. CDR3 DNA: TGTGCCAGCAGCCAGAGCCCCCAGAGGTCTGGCTACACCTTC.

The rearrangement uses TRBV4-1 and TRBJ1-1, with D possibly being TRBD1 (5 bases). This CDR3 has 16 residues. Trimming removed 4 bases at V and 0 bases at J, with 15 bases between. The germline gives CDR1 MGHRA, CDR2 YSYEKL. The CDR3 DNA follows: TGCGCCAGCAGCCGAGGCGGGGGGGGATTGAACACTGAAGCTTTCTTT. Its protein is CASSRGGGGLNTEAFF.